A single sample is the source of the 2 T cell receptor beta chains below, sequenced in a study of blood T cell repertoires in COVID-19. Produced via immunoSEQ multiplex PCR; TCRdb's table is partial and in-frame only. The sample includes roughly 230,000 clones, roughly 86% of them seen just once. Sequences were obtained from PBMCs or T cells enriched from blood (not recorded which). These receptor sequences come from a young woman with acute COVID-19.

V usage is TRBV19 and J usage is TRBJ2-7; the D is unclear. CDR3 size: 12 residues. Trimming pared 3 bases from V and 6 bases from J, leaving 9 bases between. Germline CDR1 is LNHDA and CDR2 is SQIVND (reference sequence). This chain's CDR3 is CASSMSRGEQYF. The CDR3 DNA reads TGTGCCAGTAGTATGAGTCGCGGCGAGCAGTACTTC.

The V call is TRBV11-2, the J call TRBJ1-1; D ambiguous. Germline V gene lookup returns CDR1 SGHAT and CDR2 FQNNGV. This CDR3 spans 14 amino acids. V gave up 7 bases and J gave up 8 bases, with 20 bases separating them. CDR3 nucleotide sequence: TGTGCCAGCAAACATTGGAGCCGGGGAGACGAAGCTTTCTTT. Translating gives CASKHWSRGDEAFF. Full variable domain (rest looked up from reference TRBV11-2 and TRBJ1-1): EAGVAQSPRYKIIEKRQSVAFWCNPISGHATLYWYQQILGQGPKLLIQFQNNGVVDDSQLPKDRFSAERLKGVDSTLKIQPAKLEDSAVYLCASKHWSRGDEAFFGQGTRLTVV.